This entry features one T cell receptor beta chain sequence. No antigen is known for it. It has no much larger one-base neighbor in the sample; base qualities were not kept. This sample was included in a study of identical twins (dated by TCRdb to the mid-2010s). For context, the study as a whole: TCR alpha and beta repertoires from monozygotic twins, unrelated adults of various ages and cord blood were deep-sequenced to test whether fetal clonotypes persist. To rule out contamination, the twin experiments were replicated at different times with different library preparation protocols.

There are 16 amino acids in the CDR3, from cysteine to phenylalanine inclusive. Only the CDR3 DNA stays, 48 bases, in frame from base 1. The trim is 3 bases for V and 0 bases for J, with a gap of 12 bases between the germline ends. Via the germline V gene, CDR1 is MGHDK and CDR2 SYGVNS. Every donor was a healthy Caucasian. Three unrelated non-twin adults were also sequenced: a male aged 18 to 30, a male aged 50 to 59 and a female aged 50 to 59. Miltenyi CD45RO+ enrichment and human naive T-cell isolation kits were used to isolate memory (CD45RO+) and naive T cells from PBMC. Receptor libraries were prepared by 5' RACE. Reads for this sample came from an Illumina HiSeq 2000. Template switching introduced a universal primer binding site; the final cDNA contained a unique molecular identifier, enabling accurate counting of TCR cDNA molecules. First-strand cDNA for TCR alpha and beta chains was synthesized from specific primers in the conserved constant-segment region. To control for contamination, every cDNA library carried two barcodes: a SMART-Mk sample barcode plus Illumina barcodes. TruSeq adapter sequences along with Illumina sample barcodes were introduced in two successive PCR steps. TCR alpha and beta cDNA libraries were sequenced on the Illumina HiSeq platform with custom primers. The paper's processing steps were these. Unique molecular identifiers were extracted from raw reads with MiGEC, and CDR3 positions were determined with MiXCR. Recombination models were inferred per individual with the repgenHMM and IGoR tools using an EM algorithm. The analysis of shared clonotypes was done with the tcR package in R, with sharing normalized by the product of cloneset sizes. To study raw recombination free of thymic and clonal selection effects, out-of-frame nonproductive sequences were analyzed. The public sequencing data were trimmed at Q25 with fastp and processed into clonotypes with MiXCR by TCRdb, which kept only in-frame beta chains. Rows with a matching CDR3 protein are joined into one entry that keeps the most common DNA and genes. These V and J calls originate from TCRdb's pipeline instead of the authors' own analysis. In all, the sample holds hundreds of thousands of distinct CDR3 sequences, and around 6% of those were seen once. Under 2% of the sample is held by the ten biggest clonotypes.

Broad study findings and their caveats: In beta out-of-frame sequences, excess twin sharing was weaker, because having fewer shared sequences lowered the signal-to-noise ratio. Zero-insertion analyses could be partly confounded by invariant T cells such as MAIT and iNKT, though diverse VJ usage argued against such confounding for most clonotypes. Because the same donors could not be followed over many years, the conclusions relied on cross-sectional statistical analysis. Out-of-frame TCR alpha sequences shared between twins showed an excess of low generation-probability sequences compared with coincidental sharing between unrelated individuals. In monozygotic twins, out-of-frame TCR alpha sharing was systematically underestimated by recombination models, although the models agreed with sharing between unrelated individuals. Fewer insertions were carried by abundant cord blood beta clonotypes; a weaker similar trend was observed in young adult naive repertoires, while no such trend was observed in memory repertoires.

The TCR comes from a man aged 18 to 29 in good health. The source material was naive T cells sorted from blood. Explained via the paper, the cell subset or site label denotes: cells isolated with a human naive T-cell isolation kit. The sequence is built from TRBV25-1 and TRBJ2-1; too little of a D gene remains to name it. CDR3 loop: CASSDPSPSSYNEQFF. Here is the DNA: TGTGCCAGCAGTGACCCCTCTCCGAGCTCCTACAATGAGCAGTTCTTC.